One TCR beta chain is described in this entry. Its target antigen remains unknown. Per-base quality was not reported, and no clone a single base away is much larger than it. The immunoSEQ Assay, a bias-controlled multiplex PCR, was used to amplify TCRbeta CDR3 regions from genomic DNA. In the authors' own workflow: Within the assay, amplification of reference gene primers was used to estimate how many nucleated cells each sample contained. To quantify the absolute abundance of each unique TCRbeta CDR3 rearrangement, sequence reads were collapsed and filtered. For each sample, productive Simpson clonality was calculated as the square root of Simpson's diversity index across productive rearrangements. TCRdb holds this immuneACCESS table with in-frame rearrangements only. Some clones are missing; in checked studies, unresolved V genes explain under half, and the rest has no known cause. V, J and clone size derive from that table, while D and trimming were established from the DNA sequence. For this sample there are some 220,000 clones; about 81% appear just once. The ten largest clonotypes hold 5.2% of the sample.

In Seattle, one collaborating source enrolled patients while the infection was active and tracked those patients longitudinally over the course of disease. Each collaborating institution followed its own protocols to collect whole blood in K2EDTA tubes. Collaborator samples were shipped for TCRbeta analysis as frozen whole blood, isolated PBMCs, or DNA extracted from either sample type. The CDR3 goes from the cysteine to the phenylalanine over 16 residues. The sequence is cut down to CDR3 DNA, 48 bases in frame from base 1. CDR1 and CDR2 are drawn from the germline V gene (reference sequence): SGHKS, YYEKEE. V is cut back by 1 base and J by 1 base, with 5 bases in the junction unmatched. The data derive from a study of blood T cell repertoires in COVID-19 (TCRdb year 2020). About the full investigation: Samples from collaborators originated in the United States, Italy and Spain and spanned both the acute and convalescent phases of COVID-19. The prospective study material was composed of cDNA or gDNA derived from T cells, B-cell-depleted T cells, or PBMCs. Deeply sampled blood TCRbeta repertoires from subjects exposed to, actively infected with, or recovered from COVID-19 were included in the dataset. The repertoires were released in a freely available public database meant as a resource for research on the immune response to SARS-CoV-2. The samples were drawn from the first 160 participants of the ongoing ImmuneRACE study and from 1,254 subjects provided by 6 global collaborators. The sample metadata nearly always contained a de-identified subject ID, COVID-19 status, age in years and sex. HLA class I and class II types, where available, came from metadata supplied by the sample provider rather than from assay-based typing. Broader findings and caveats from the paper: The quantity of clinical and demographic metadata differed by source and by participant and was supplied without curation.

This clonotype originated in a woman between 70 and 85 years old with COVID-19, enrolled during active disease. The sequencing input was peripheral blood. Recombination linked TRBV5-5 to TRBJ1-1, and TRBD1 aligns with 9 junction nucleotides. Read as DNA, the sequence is TGTGCCAGCAGCTTGCGTTTGGGACAGGGGAACACTGAAGCTTTCTTT. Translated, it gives CASSLRLGQGNTEAFF.